The entry below gives a single TCR beta chain sequence along with its context. Antigen specificity is unknown. Authors' processing steps: From ImmunoSEQ came sequences covering only the junction and carrying no quality scores, so filtering differed. Repertoires were generated with immunoSEQ multiplex PCR, while TCRdb's copy carries only in-frame clones and drops some. That table gives V, J and clone size, and the DNA gave D and trimming. The table lists 2 million to 3 million clones, more than 90% of them singletons. The sample comes from a study of shared clonotypes between healthy human individuals. With 3 bases clipped from V and 4 bases from J, the junction kept 5 bases outside the gene matches. This CDR3 comprises 15 residues. Per germline, CDR1 GTSNPN and CDR2 SVGIG (reference sequence). Regarding the study as a whole: Generation probabilities of non-shared clonotypes were lower (relative to those shared by all four donors).

The sequence was collected from a man aged 18 to 30 in good health. The V call is TRBV30, the J call TRBJ2-2, with TRBD2 matching 10 bases. Sequencing was performed on naive CD4+ T cells sorted from blood. Noted subset: CD45RA+ positively selected. The DNA for the CDR3 is TGTGCCTGGAGCTCCCGACTAGCGGGCACCGGGGAGCTGTTTTTT. Its translation is CAWSSRLAGTGELFF. Supplemented by reference TRBV30 and TRBJ2-2, the full variable domain reads SQTIHQWPATLVQPVGSPLSLECTVEGTSNPNLYWYRQAAGRGLQLLFYSVGIGQISSEVPQNLSASRPQDRQFILSSKKLLLSDSGFYLCAWSSRLAGTGELFFGEGSRLTVL.